Sequencing of this T cell receptor beta chain was carried out in a study of T-cell memory formation after mild COVID-19. Study-level points and caveats: Whereas later expanders leaned CD4+, clones contracting day 15 to 85 showed a balanced CD4/CD8 makeup. Cross-reactive memory appears to have joined, as suggested by some responding clones showing up in pre-infection memory.

TCRalpha and TCRbeta libraries used 5'RACE with constant-segment primers and UMIs. TCRdb called the 5' RACE reads again in MiXCR, with one record for every CDR3 protein. The sample has about 100,000 distinct CDR3 sequences, roughly a sixth seen once. This clonotype turned up a few times. Its antigen is unidentified. The specimen sequenced was PBMCs or a T cell subset sorted from them (not recorded which). The TCR originated in a man between 18 and 35 years old who had mild COVID-19 (a few samples of this study predate the infection). Cell type and time point are not known.

The CDR3: CASNGGTSNQPQHF. The CDR3 coding sequence is TGTGCCAGCAACGGGGGGACTAGCAATCAGCCCCAGCATTTT. The gene calls are TRBV7-2 and TRBJ1-5; D perhaps matches TRBD1 (5 bases). V was clipped by 7 bases and J by 0 bases, with 10 bases between them. The germline V gene has CDR1 SGHTA and CDR2 FQGNSA. The CDR3 spans 14 residues.